The present T cell receptor (beta chain) was sequenced within a study of T cell responses to AZD1222 COVID-19 vaccine. With regard to this clone: As yet, its antigen is unknown. An end of the junction does not agree with germline; a read error may underlie this.

Study outcomes and limitations: Among AZD1222 vaccinees, only 6 or 7 were seropositive at baseline. Nearly half of spike-specific TCRs reportedly target unmutated variant regions. White British ancestry dominated among donors, who included more females, and clonal diversity was possibly underestimated.

Germline assignment: CDR1 MNHEY and CDR2 SVGAGI. CDR3 length equals 15 residues. Measured with immunoSEQ multiplex PCR; TCRdb has only the in-frame clones, and not every one. The table includes approximately 170,000 clones, just over 90% detected once. This specimen consisted of peripheral blood, obtained on day 0 of AZD1222 vaccination. The TCR originated in an adult in good health. The rearrangement joins TRBV6-5 to TRBJ1-6; no definite D call. In nucleotides, the CDR3 is TGTGCCAGCAGTGACTCGAGGCTTTATAATTCACCCCTCCACTTT. Encoded protein: CASSDSRLYNSPLHF.